The 11 T cell receptor beta chains reported below all come from one sample, sequenced in a study of identical twins (dated by TCRdb to 2015 to 2016). The library came from 5' RACE. Sequencer: Illumina HiSeq 2000. The public sequencing data were trimmed at Q25 with fastp and processed into clonotypes with MiXCR by TCRdb, which kept only in-frame beta chains. Rows matching on CDR3 protein sequence are summarized as one entry with the most common DNA and genes. The sample table records 1.5 million to 2 million distinct CDR3 sequences; around a third of these occur just once. Approximately 0.29% of the sample goes to the ten largest clones. The specimen sequenced was cord blood. The receptors come from a newborn girl in good health.

The J gene is TRBJ1-2, the V gene TRBV20-1; possible D gene TRBD1, 5 bases. Germline V gives CDR1 DFQATT, CDR2 SNEGSKA (reference sequence). Trimming took off 5 bases at V and 5 bases at J, with 15 bases between the two ends. The CDR3 consists of 13 residues. CDR3 loop: CSASGAVRYGYTF. CDR3 DNA sequence: TGCAGTGCTTCCGGGGCAGTTCGGTATGGCTACACCTTC.

The V and J genes are TRBV2 and TRBJ2-7; 8 bases match TRBD2. After removal of 7 bases from V and 3 bases from J, the junction contained 8 bases not matched to a gene. Germline loops: CDR1 SNHLY, CDR2 FYNNEI. CDR3 length equals 14 residues. The CDR3 DNA sequence: TGTGCCAGCACCAAGGGACTAGGGCTCTACGAGCAGTACTTC. Amino acid sequence: CASTKGLGLYEQYF.

This chain joins TRBV27 and TRBJ2-1, with TRBD2 identical over 11 bases. CDR1 MNHEY and CDR2 SMNVEV come from the germline V gene (reference sequence). V was clipped by 2 bases and J by 0 bases; unmatched bases: 3. This CDR3 is 17 amino acids long. CDR3 DNA: TGTGCCAGCAGTTTAGCTAGCGGGAGGCCCTCCTACAATGAGCAGTTCTTC. This gives the protein CASSLASGRPSYNEQFF.

The chain carries TRBV10-3 and TRBJ2-5, with TRBD2 matching 10 bases. The DNA matches TRBJ2-7 better at its end, which makes the J call doubtful. CDR3 length: 14 residues. Germline assignment: CDR1 ENHRY and CDR2 SYGVKD. Here the CDR3 reads CAISLSGGTDEQYF. The CDR3 bases are TGTGCCATCAGCCTTAGCGGGGGGACCGACGAGCAGTACTTC.

The chain couples TRBV29-1 to TRBJ2-3; D gene ambiguous. V lost 4 bases to trimming and J lost 6 bases, with 14 bases between them. The CDR3 loop spans 13 amino acids. The germline V gene has CDR1 SQVTM and CDR2 ANQGSEA. DNA of the CDR3: TGCAGCGTTGTCCACGGCAGTGGGGATACGCAGTATTTT. Translation: CSVVHGSGDTQYF.

This clonotype was seen at least ten times. This chain connects TRBV29-1 to TRBJ2-3; TRBD2 matches at 7 bases. V was clipped by 1 base and J by 4 bases; unmatched bases: 14. The CDR3 runs 17 residues. Germline loops: CDR1 SQVTM, CDR2 ANQGSEA. The CDR3: CSVEGSATSPRPDTQYF. The DNA of the CDR3 is TGCAGCGTTGAAGGCTCGGCGACTAGCCCCCGCCCAGATACGCAGTATTTT.

V is TRBV28 and J is TRBJ2-5; tentative D call: TRBD2 (7 bases). The end of the DNA is better explained by TRBJ2-7, so the J call may be wrong. Germline V gives CDR1 MDHEN, CDR2 SYDVKM. The CDR3 contains 14 residues. The CDR3 protein is CASRLGEGDYEQYF. As DNA, the CDR3 is TGTGCCAGCAGACTCGGGGAGGGGGACTACGAGCAGTACTTC.

There are a few counts of this clonotype. The V and J genes are TRBV5-6 and TRBJ1-4; 8 bases map to TRBD1. V dropped 0 bases and J dropped 8; count of bases not matched to a gene: 3. Germline V gives CDR1 SGHDT, CDR2 YYEEEE. The CDR3 contains 14 residues. The CDR3 reads CASSLGTGREKLFF. The CDR3 nucleotides are TGTGCCAGCAGCTTGGGGACAGGGCGGGAAAAACTGTTTTTT. The full variable domain, its missing parts supplied by reference TRBV5-6 and TRBJ1-4, is DAGVTQSPTHLIKTRGQQVTLRCSPKSGHDTVSWYQQALGQGPQFIFQYYEEEERQRGNFPDRFSGHQFPNYSSELNVNALLLGDSALYLCASSLGTGREKLFFGSGTQLSVL.

This chain connects TRBV20-1 to TRBJ1-5; no reliable D call. Looked up from germline, CDR1 is DFQATT and CDR2 is SNEGSKA (reference sequence). The CDR3 runs 13 residues. Trimming pared 5 bases from V and 4 bases from J, leaving 12 bases between. CDR3 sequence: CSADDGINQPQHF. CDR3 DNA sequence: TGCAGTGCTGACGACGGAATAAATCAGCCCCAGCATTTT.

The V call is TRBV9, the J call TRBJ1-2; D is uncertain. V lost 3 bases to trimming and J lost 7 bases, with 13 bases between them. This CDR3 is built from 13 residues. From germline, CDR1 is SGDLS and CDR2 YYNGEE. CDR3 nucleotides: TGTGCCAGCAGCGGGGCCCTCACGGGTGGCTACACCTTC. It specifies CASSGALTGGYTF.

As regards this clonotype: This clone may be a read error of a much larger clone one base away. The CDR3 nucleotides read TGTGCCAGCAGTTCGCTGGGACAGATTTACGAGCAGTACTTC. It translates to CASSSLGQIYEQYF. The chain uses TRBV12-3 or TRBV12-4 and TRBJ2-7; 7 bases line up with TRBD1. With 4 bases clipped from V and 4 bases from J, the junction kept 7 bases outside the gene matches. This CDR3 spans 14 amino acids.